The sequence of this TCR beta chain was determined in a study of cytomegalovirus exposure and HLA in healthy donors. Assay used: immunoSEQ multiplex PCR; TCRdb lists only in-frame clones, some missing. The table lists about 140,000 clones, around 88% of them singletons. The CDR3 contains 13 residues. The V end was cut by 6 bases, the J end by 10 bases, with 13 bases between. Per germline, CDR1 LNHDA and CDR2 SQIVND (reference sequence). Sequenced input: PBMCs. The sequence was collected from a woman aged 18-29 years in good health and CMV-seropositive. The chain couples TRBV19 to TRBJ1-6; D perhaps matches TRBD1 (5 bases). DNA of the CDR3: TGTGCCAGTAGGACGCAGGGCGGATCACCCCTCCACTTT. Translating gives CASRTQGGSPLHF.